This T cell receptor beta chain was documented in a study of response to subunit inactivated influenza vaccine. TCRdb independently ran MiXCR on the RT-PCR reads; one entry per CDR3 protein. The table includes roughly 620,000 distinct CDR3 sequences, approximately 10% detected once. Trimming cost V 6 bases and J 2 bases, with 15 bases left between them. The CDR3 totals 14 residues. Germline V gene data show CDR1 as SGHRS and CDR2 as YFSETQ. This clonotype occurred once. This sample was also put to use in a study of T cells expressing NK-cell markers. That work contributes: Template switching by 5'RACE with UMIs generated the TCR beta cDNA.

V usage is TRBV5-1 and J usage is TRBJ2-7; possibly TRBD2 for D (6 bases). This TCR derives from a man aged 50-59 years who received an inactivated influenza vaccine. This sample comprised PBMCs from blood, obtained on the day of vaccination. CDR3 protein: CASTPGTGAYEQYF. Here the CDR3 DNA reads TGCGCCAGCACCCCCGGGACGGGGGCCTACGAGCAGTACTTC.